Shown below are 27 T cell receptor beta chains from a single sample sequenced in a study of T cells after yellow fever vaccination. TCRdb called the 5' RACE reads again in MiXCR, with one record for every CDR3 protein. The sample holds hundreds of thousands of distinct CDR3 sequences; 9% to 15% are singletons and the top ten take approximately 15%. This sample comprised PBMCs, obtained on the day of the yellow fever booster vaccination. Receptors originate from a young man who received the YFV17D yellow fever vaccine.

A remark on this clonotype: A read error is likely, as this CDR3 ends without the conserved phenylalanine or tryptophan. CDR3 nucleotide sequence: TGTGCCAGCAGCGTAGGGACTAGCGTTGGTTCTGAGCAGTTCCTC. Translated, it gives CASSVGTSVGSEQFL. The chain has TRBV9 and TRBJ2-1; 9 bases line up with TRBD2. Trimming took 0 bases from V and 9 from J; bases not matched to a gene: 7. CDR3 length equals 15 residues. Looked up from germline, CDR1 is SGDLS and CDR2 is YYNGEE.

A few counts support this clonotype. The genes are TRBV20-1 and TRBJ2-1; possibly TRBD2 for D (5 bases). Germline V gene sequence: CDR1 DFQATT, CDR2 SNEGSKA (reference sequence). The CDR3 is 14 amino acids. With 5 bases removed from V and 0 bases from J, the gap between germline ends came to 11 bases. The CDR3 DNA reads as TGCAGTGCTCGCGGGTTCAGCTCCTACAATGAGCAGTTCTTC. Encoded protein: CSARGFSSYNEQFF.

The table lists this clonotype with a few counts. The rearrangement uses TRBV5-1 and TRBJ2-3; a weak D match, TRBD1 (6 bases). V was pared by 2 bases and J by 4 bases, with 14 bases between. CDR1 is SGHRS, CDR2 YFSETQ, per germline. This CDR3 spans 15 amino acids. The CDR3 nucleotides are TGCGCCAGCAGCTTAGGGGGAGTATTCGCAGATACGCAGTATTTT. Translating it yields CASSLGGVFADTQYF.

This clonotype was seen repeatedly, ten times or more. This sequence joins TRBV7-9 and TRBJ2-1; TRBD2 matches 14 bases. V trimming: 6 bases; J trimming: 7 bases; junction bases outside the gene matches: 14. Germline V gives CDR1 SEHNR, CDR2 FQNEAQ (reference sequence). The CDR3 runs to 18 residues. The CDR3 sequence is CASSRGLAGVGGGNEQFF. The CDR3 DNA follows: TGTGCCAGCAGTCGGGGACTAGCGGGAGTTGGGGGGGGGAATGAGCAGTTCTTC.

A few counts support this clonotype. The V and J genes are TRBV9 and TRBJ1-3, with 7 bases aligning to TRBD1. Germline values: CDR1 SGDLS, CDR2 YYNGEE. V lost 6 bases and J lost 4; bases outside the gene matches: 7. The CDR3 length is 14 residues. As DNA, the CDR3 is TGTGCCAGCACTCGTACAGGGGCAGGAAACACCATATATTTT. This encodes CASTRTGAGNTIYF.

This clonotype was seen a handful of times. The chain has TRBV9 and TRBJ2-1; D gene uncertain. V lost 0 bases and J lost 9, with 4 bases in between. The CDR3 extends over 11 amino acids. Germline loops: CDR1 SGDLS, CDR2 YYNGEE. CDR3 in DNA: TGTGCCAGCAGCGTAGGTCTTGAGCAGTTCTTC. Translating gives CASSVGLEQFF. Combining the CDR3 with reference TRBV9 and TRBJ2-1 gives the whole variable domain DSGVTQTPKHLITATGQRVTLRCSPRSGDLSVYWYQQSLDQGLQFLIQYYNGEERAKGNILERFSAQQFPDLHSELNLSSLELGDSALYFCASSVGLEQFFGPGTRLTVL.

This clonotype was found a few times. The chain is built from TRBV7-2 and TRBJ2-5; 12 nucleotides agree with TRBD2. CDR3 size: 15 residues. The germline gives CDR1 SGHTA, CDR2 FQGNSA. V was clipped by 5 bases and J by 5 bases; unmatched bases: 6. CDR3 bases: TGTGCCAGCAGCCCAGGACTAGCGGGATCTGAGACCCAGTACTTC. Translation gives CASSPGLAGSETQYF. Full variable domain (rest looked up from reference TRBV7-2 and TRBJ2-5): GAGVSQSPSNKVTEKGKDVELRCDPISGHTALYWYRQSLGQGLEFLIYFQGNSAPDKSGLPSDRFSAERTGGSVSTLTIQRTQQEDSAVYLCASSPGLAGSETQYFGPGTRLLVL.

This clonotype has a handful of counts. This chain links TRBV29-1 with TRBJ1-4; TRBD1 is a possible D gene (6 bases). Looked up from germline, CDR1 is SQVTM and CDR2 is ANQGSEA. The CDR3 length is 15 residues. V lost 0 bases and J lost 5, with 13 bases in between. The CDR3 DNA sequence: TGCAGCGTTGAAGATCTAGAGGGGGGGAATGAAAAACTGTTTTTT. Protein product: CSVEDLEGGNEKLFF.

In this sample, this clonotype turned up many times. The gene calls are TRBV5-1 and TRBJ2-7; TRBD1 matches at 10 bases. Germline CDR1 is SGHRS and CDR2 is YFSETQ. V shed 1 base, J shed 4 bases, and the junction held 11 bases outside the gene matches. The CDR3 has 17 residues. The CDR3 sequence is CASSLLPPDRGIYEQYF. The CDR3 bases are TGCGCCAGCAGCTTGCTTCCCCCGGACAGGGGGATTTACGAGCAGTACTTC.

The chain uses TRBV2 and TRBJ2-2; D gene unclear. The V end lost 6 bases, the J end lost 2 bases, and 13 bases lay between the germline ends. CDR3 length equals 15 residues. CDR1 SNHLY and CDR2 FYNNEI come from the germline V gene. The CDR3 loop reads CASRAFGSNTGELFF. CDR3 DNA: TGTGCCAGCAGGGCTTTCGGGTCCAACACCGGGGAGCTGTTTTTT.

This sequence joins TRBV10-3 and TRBJ2-3, with D perhaps given as TRBD1 or TRBD2 (5 bases each). The CDR3 is made up of 16 amino acids. V gave up 4 bases and J gave up 1 base, with 15 bases separating them. Per germline, CDR1 ENHRY and CDR2 SYGVKD. This CDR3 is CAISAGAPRGTDTQYF. The CDR3 DNA sequence: TGTGCCATCAGTGCCGGGGCCCCAAGGGGCACAGATACGCAGTATTTT.

This clonotype was counted a few times. The chain uses TRBV4-3 and TRBJ2-1; D not resolved. V shed 4 bases and J shed 6 bases, with 16 bases lying between them. This CDR3 comprises 15 residues. Germline-derived CDR1 and CDR2 are LGHNA and YSLEER. The CDR3 nucleotides are TGCGCCAGCAGCCCCTGGGAAGTAGCTGGCAATGAGCAGTTCTTC. Translating it yields CASSPWEVAGNEQFF.

V and J are TRBV4-3 and TRBJ2-1; 9 nucleotides line up with TRBD1. Germline CDR1 reads LGHNA; CDR2 reads YSLEER. With V trimmed by 5 bases and J by 4 bases, 3 bases remained unmatched. This CDR3 has 14 amino acids. CDR3 in amino acids: CASSGTGPYNEQFF. The CDR3 coding sequence is TGCGCCAGCAGCGGGACAGGGCCATACAATGAGCAGTTCTTC.

The chain uses TRBV15 and TRBJ2-3; D might be TRBD2 (7 bases). Germline loops: CDR1 LNHNV, CDR2 YYDKDF (reference sequence). V was cut by 5 bases and J by 4 bases, with 19 bases left in between. This CDR3 contains 16 residues. The CDR3 nucleotides read TGTGCCACCAGCCTTAGAGGGGGAGGGGGATCAGATACGCAGTATTTT. As protein: CATSLRGGGGSDTQYF.

The V gene is TRBV5-1, the J gene TRBJ1-6, with TRBD1 matching 10 bases. V was clipped by 4 bases and J by 7 bases; unmatched bases: 5. The CDR3 spans 15 residues. The germline V gene encodes CDR1 SGHRS and CDR2 YFSETQ. CDR3 protein: CASSTRTGGNSPLHF. Here the CDR3 DNA reads TGCGCCAGCAGCACCAGGACAGGGGGGAATTCACCCCTCCACTTT.

V and J are TRBV3-1 and TRBJ2-1, with D unclear. V lost 1 base to trimming and J lost 10 bases, with 11 bases between them. CDR1 is LGHDT, CDR2 YNNKEL, per germline (reference sequence). This CDR3 region has 13 residues. The chain's CDR3 is CASSQGRTIEQFF. The CDR3, as DNA: TGTGCCAGCAGCCAAGGAAGAACCATCGAGCAGTTCTTC.

This clonotype was counted a few times. The chain is built from TRBV7-2 and TRBJ2-3; 7 bases align to TRBD2. This CDR3 comprises 16 residues. Germline loops: CDR1 SGHTA, CDR2 FQGNSA. With 0 bases clipped from V and 6 bases from J, the junction kept 9 bases outside the gene matches. The CDR3 DNA reads TGTGCCAGCAGCTTAGCTAGGTGGGAGGGCGGGGATACGCAGTATTTT. Protein sequence: CASSLARWEGGDTQYF.

The chain carries TRBV5-5 and TRBJ2-7; 12 bases fit TRBD2. J gave up 4 bases and V 6 bases, and 17 bases lay outside the gene matches. The CDR3 covers 18 residues. CDR1 is SGHKS and CDR2 is YYEKEE in the germline V gene (reference sequence). The CDR3 DNA is TGTGCCAGCACCCCCCCAATGGCTAGCGGGAGGGTTAGTTACGAGCAGTACTTC. Translation: CASTPPMASGRVSYEQYF.

This clonotype was observed a few times. The chain carries TRBV20-1 and TRBJ1-3; the D gene is possibly TRBD1 (5 bases). The germline CDR1 and CDR2 sequences are DFQATT and SNEGSKA (reference sequence). The CDR3 covers 14 residues. Trimming left V 6 bases short and J 4 bases short, with 16 bases between. The CDR3 loop reads CSAATGTAGNTIYF. CDR3 coding DNA: TGCAGTGCCGCAACCGGGACCGCAGGAAACACCATATATTTT.

This clonotype was detected only a few times. The gene calls are TRBV20-1 and TRBJ2-2, with TRBD1 as a possible D gene (5 bases). V was clipped by 6 bases and J by 0 bases, with 8 bases between them. Per germline, CDR1 DFQATT and CDR2 SNEGSKA (reference sequence). This CDR3 region has 13 residues. The CDR3 region is CSAEDTNTGELFF. CDR3 in DNA: TGCAGTGCCGAGGACACGAACACCGGGGAGCTGTTTTTT.

This clonotype was recorded many times. The chain employs TRBV7-9 and TRBJ2-3; TRBD2 might be the D (6 bases). Germline V gene data show CDR1 as SEHNR and CDR2 as FQNEAQ (reference sequence). The germline V and J ends were trimmed by 2 bases and 6 bases, with 12 bases remaining between them. The CDR3 consists of 14 residues. CDR3 DNA: TGTGCCAGCAGCTTATTTGGCGGGACGGATACGCAGTATTTT. It encodes CASSLFGGTDTQYF.

V and J are TRBV10-3 and TRBJ1-5; TRBD1 agrees at 7 bases. The V gene end was trimmed by 2 bases and the J gene end by 3 bases; junction bases not matched to a gene: 10. CDR1 is ENHRY, CDR2 SYGVKD, per germline. The CDR3 has 17 residues. The CDR3 loop is CAISEGYRQGANQPQHF. The CDR3 bases are TGTGCCATCAGTGAGGGGTACCGACAGGGCGCCAATCAGCCCCAGCATTTT.

This chain connects TRBV20-1 to TRBJ2-1; tentative D call: TRBD1 (5 bases). Germline values: CDR1 DFQATT, CDR2 SNEGSKA (reference sequence). Trimming pared 6 bases from V and 3 bases from J, leaving 18 bases between. The CDR3 covers 15 residues. CDR3 region: CSALTATSSYNEQFF. The CDR3 DNA reads as TGCAGTGCACTGACAGCAACATCCAGCTACAATGAGCAGTTCTTC.

This clonotype was seen ten or more times. V is TRBV24-1 and J is TRBJ2-1; 10 nucleotides match TRBD2. The CDR3 totals 16 residues. Per germline, CDR1 KGHDR and CDR2 SFDVKD. The V segment lost 3 bases and the J segment 7 bases; nucleotides outside the gene matches: 8. The CDR3 sequence: CATSDPAGGPRNEQFF. The CDR3 coding sequence is TGTGCCACCAGTGATCCAGCGGGAGGGCCGCGAAATGAGCAGTTCTTC.

This clonotype was recorded at least ten times. The V and J genes are TRBV6-1 and TRBJ1-5, with 12 bases matching TRBD1. V lost 6 bases, J lost 7 bases, and 1 base stayed unmatched. This CDR3 has 13 residues. Germline CDR1 reads MNHNS; CDR2 reads SASEGT. The CDR3 sequence: CASRGQGAQPQHF. In DNA, the CDR3 is TGTGCCAGCAGGGGACAGGGGGCCCAGCCCCAGCATTTT.

The rearrangement links TRBV27 to TRBJ2-2, with D tentatively TRBD1 (6 bases). The CDR3 runs 13 residues. V was cut by 6 bases and J by 3 bases, with 8 bases left in between. Germline V CDR1 and CDR2: MNHEY, SMNVEV (reference sequence). The CDR3 DNA is TGTGCCAGCAGCCAGGGGTACACCGGGGAGCTGTTTTTT. It codes for CASSQGYTGELFF.

This chain connects TRBV7-9 to TRBJ2-1; D possibly corresponds to TRBD1 (5 bases). Trimming took off 0 bases at V and 7 bases at J, with 7 bases between the two ends. This CDR3 region has 13 residues. CDR1 is SEHNR, CDR2 FQNEAQ, per germline (reference sequence). The CDR3 nucleotides are TGTGCCAGCAGCTTAGCCAGGGTGAATGAGCAGTTCTTC. Amino acids: CASSLARVNEQFF. The whole variable domain, remainder taken from reference TRBV7-9 and TRBJ2-1, is DTGVSQNPRHKITKRGQNVTFRCDPISEHNRLYWYRQTLGQGPEFLTYFQNEAQLEKSRLLSDRFSAERPKGSFSTLEIQRTEQGDSAMYLCASSLARVNEQFFGPGTRLTVL.